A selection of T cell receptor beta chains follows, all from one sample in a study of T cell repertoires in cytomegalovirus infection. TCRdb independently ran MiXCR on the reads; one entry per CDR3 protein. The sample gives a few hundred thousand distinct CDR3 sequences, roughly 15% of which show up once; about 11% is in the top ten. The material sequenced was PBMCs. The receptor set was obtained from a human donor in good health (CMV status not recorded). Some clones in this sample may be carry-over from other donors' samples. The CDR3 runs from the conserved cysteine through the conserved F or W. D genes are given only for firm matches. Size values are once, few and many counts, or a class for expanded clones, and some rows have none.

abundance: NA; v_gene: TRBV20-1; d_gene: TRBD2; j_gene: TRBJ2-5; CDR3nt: TGCAGTGCTAGAGCGGGGGGGCCGGAGACCCAGTACTTC; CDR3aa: CSARAGGPETQYF
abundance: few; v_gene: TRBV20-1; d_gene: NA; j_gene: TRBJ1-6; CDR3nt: TGCAGTGCTATGCCGGCAAGCTCCTATAATTCACCCCTCCACTTT; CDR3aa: CSAMPASSYNSPLHF
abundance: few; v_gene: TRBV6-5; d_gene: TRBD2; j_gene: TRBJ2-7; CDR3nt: TGTGCCAGCAGTTTGAGCGGGGGGCCTACCTACGAGCAGTACTTC; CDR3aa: CASSLSGGPTYEQYF
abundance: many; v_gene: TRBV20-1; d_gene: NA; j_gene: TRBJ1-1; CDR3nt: TGCAGTGCTAGAGATCCAGGATCCGACACTGAAGCTTTCTTT; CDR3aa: CSARDPGSDTEAFF
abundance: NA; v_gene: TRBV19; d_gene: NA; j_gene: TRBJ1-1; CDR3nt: TGTGCCAGTAGATCCGGGACCGGGACTGAAGCTTTCTTT; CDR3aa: CASRSGTGTEAFF
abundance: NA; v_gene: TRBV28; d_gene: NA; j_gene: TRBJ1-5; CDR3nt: TGTGCCAGCAGTCCCATGGGGAAAACCCAGCATTTT; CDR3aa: CASSPMGKTQHF
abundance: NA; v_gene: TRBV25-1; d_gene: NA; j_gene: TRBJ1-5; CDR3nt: TGTGCCAGCAGTGATGGACAAGGAAGCAGCAATCAGCCCCAGCATTTT; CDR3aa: CASSDGQGSSNQPQHF
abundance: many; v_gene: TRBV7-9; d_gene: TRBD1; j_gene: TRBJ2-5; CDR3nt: TGTGCCAGCAGCTTATTGGCGTTTCGGGACAGGGAGGTCGAAGAGACCCAGTACTTC; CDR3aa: CASSLLAFRDREVEETQYF
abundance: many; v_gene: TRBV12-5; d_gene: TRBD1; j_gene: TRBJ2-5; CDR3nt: TGTGCTAGTGGTTCAGGGGACAGGGGAGGAGAGGAGACCCAGTACTTC; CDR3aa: CASGSGDRGGEETQYF
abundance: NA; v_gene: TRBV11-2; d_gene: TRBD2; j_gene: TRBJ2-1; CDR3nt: TGTGCCAGCAGCCAACAAAGACTAGCGGGGGGGAATGAGCAGTTCTTC; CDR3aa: CASSQQRLAGGNEQFF
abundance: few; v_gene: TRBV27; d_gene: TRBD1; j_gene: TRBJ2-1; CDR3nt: TGTGCCAGCAGTTCATGGACCGGGACAGGGGGGTTCAATGAGCAGTTCTTC; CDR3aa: CASSSWTGTGGFNEQFF
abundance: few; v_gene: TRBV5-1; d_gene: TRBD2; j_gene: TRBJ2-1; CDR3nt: TGCGCCAGTCGGGTAGCGGGGGGGCCCTACAATGAGCAGTTCTTC; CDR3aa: CASRVAGGPYNEQFF
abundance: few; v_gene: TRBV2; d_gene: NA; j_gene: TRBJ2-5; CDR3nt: TGTGCCAGCAGGACCCGACAGTCCCAAGAGACCCAGTACTTC; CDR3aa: CASRTRQSQETQYF
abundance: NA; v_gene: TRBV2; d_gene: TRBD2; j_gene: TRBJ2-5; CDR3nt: TGTGCCAGCAGTGAAAGAGGGACTAGAGAGACCCAGTACTTC; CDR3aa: CASSERGTRETQYF
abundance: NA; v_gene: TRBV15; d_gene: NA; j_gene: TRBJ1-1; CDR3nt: TGTGCCACCAGCAGAAAGGGGGACACTGAAGCTTTCTTT; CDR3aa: CATSRKGDTEAFF
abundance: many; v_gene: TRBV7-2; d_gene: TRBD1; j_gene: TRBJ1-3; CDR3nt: TGTGCCAGCAGCTTAGAGGGGACAGGGAAAGGAAACACCATATATTTT; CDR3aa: CASSLEGTGKGNTIYF
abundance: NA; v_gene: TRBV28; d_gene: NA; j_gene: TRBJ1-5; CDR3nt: TGTGCCAGCAGTTTAGGAGACAGAAATCAGCCCCAGCATTTT; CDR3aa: CASSLGDRNQPQHF
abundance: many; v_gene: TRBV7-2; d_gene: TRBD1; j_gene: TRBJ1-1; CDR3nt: TGTGCCAGCAGCCAACAGACAGGGACTGAAGCTTTCTTT; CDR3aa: CASSQQTGTEAFF
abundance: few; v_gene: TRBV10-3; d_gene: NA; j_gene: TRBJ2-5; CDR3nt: TGTGCCATCAGCGATGGACAGCACCAAGAGACCCAGTACTTC; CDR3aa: CAISDGQHQETQYF
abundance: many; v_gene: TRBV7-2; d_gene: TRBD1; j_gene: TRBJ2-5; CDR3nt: TGTGCCAGCAGCTCAGAGACAGGGCGGGAGACCCAGTACTTC; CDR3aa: CASSSETGRETQYF
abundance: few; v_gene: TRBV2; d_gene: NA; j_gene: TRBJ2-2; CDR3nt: TGTGCCAGCAGTCCCGAAAGCACCGGGGAGCTGTTTTTT; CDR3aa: CASSPESTGELFF
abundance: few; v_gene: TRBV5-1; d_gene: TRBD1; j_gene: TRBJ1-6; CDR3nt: TGCGCCAGCAGCTTGGGGCGGACAGGGATTTCACCCCTCCACTTT; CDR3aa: CASSLGRTGISPLHF
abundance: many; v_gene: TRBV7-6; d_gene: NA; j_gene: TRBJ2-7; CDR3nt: TGTGCCAGCAAGGCAGGGGTCGGACCTATCTACGAGCAGTACTTC; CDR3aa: CASKAGVGPIYEQYF
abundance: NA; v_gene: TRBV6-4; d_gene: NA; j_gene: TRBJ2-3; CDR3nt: TGTGCCAGCAGTGCGACAACTAGCACAGATACGCAGTATTTT; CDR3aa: CASSATTSTDTQYF
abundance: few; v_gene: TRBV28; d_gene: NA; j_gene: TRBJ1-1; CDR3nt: TGTGCCAGCAGTCCACCCTACAGCGGCCGCGAGGCTTTCTTT; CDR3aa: CASSPPYSGREAFF
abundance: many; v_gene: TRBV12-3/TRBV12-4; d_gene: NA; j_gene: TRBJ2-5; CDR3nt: TGTGCCAGCAGTTTCTCCCTCCAAGAGACCCAGTACTTC; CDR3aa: CASSFSLQETQYF
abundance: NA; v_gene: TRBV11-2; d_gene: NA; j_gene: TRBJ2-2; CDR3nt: TGTGCCAGCAGCTTAGTAGTCAGGACCGGGGAGCTGTTTTTT; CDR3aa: CASSLVVRTGELFF
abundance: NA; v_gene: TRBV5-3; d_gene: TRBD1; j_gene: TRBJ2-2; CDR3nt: TGTGCCAGCAGCTGGAGGACAGGGGGCGCGGGCACCGGGGAGCTGTTTTTT; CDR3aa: CASSWRTGGAGTGELFF
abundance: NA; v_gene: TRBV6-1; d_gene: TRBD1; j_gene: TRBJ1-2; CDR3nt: TGTGCCAGCAGATCCGGACAGGGAGGCCTAGCTAACTATGGCTACACCTTC; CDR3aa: CASRSGQGGLANYGYTF
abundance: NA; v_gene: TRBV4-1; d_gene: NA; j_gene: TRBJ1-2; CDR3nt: TGCGCCAGCAGCCTAAACCAAGATATTGGTGTCACCAGCTACACCTTC; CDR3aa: CASSLNQDIGVTSYTF
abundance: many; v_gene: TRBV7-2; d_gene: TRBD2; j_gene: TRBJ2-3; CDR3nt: TGTGCCAGCAGCTACGCCCGGACTAGCGGGGGGGCGAGCACAGATACGCAGTATTTT; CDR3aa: CASSYARTSGGASTDTQYF
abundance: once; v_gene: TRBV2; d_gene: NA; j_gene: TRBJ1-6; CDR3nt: TGTGCCAGCCACGGGGAGGGAATCTTCTCACCCCTCCACTTT; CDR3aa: CASHGEGIFSPLHF
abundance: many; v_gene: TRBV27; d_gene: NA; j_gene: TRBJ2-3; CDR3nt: TGTGCCAGCAGCCCACGCGGGGGCATAACTAGTGATACGCAGTATTTT; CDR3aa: CASSPRGGITSDTQYF
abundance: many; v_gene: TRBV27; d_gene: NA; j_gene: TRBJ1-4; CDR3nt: TGTGCCAGCAGTTTAAGGGTTGCAACTAATGAAAAACTGTTTTTT; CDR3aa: CASSLRVATNEKLFF
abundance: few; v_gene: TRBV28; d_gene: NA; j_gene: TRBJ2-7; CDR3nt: TGTGCCAGCGTGGGGGCGCGGGAGCAGTACTTC; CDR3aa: CASVGAREQYF
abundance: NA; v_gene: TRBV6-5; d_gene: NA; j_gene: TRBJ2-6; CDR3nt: TGTGCCAGCAGCCCCACAGGAAACTCTGGGGCCAACGTCCTGACTTTC; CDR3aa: CASSPTGNSGANVLTF
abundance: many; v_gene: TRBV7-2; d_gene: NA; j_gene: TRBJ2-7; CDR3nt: TGTGCCAGCAGCTCCTACCTGAGCTCCTACGAGCAGTACTTC; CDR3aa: CASSSYLSSYEQYF
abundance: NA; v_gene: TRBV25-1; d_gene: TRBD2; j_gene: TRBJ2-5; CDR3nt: TGTGCCAGCAGGAAGGCGGGGGGCGAGGATGGGACCCAGTACTTC; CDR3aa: CASRKAGGEDGTQYF
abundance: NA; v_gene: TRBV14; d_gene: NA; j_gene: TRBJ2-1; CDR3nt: TGTGCCAGCAGCCACCGAGCTAACCTAAATGAGCAGTTCTTC; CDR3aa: CASSHRANLNEQFF
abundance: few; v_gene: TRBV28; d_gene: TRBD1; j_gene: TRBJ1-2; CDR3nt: TGTGCCAGCAGTTTTGTCGGGACAGGCCGCTATGGCTACACCTTC; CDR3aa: CASSFVGTGRYGYTF
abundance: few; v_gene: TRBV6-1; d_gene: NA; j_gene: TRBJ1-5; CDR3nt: TGTGCCAGCAGTAAAACAGGGTTGGGTCAGCCCCAGCATTTT; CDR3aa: CASSKTGLGQPQHF
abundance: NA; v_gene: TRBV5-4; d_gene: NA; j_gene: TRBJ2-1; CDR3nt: TGTGCCAGCAGCTTGGCCGGTCAGGGGATCTACAATGAGCAGTTCTTC; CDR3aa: CASSLAGQGIYNEQFF
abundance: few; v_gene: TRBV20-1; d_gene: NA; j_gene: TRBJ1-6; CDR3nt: TGCAGTGCTAGAGATAACCAGGAGGGAGCGATTAATTCACCCCTCCACTTT; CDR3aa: CSARDNQEGAINSPLHF
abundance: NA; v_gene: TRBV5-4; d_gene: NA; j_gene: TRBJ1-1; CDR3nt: TGTGCCAGCAGCTTGGATCCGGGAACGGTGGCTTTCTTT; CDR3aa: CASSLDPGTVAFF
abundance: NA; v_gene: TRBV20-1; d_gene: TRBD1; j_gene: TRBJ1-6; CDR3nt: TGCAGTGCTAGGGAGGAACAGGGGACCATTGTTTCACCCCTCCACTTT; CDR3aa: CSAREEQGTIVSPLHF
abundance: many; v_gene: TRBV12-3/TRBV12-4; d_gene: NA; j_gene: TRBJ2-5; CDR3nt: TGTGCCAGCAGTTTAGCGATCGCGACAGACGGGGAGACCCAGTACTTC; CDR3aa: CASSLAIATDGETQYF
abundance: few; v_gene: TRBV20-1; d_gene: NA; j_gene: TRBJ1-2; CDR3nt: TGCAGTGCTAGCAACAGGGAGCGGGGCTACACCTTC; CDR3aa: CSASNRERGYTF
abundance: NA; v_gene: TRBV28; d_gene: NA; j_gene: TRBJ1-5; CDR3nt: TGTGCCAGCAGTTTATATCAAGATCAGCCCCAGCATTTT; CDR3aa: CASSLYQDQPQHF
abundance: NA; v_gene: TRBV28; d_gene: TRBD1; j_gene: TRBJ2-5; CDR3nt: TGTGCCAGCAGGCGGGACAGGGAGACAGAAGAGACCCAGTACTTC; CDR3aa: CASRRDRETEETQYF
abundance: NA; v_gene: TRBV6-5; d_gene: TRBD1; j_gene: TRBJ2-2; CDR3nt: TGTGCCAGCAGTTACGGGACAGGGGTTTTATGGGCCGGGGAGCTGTTTTTT; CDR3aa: CASSYGTGVLWAGELFF